What follows are 3 T cell receptor beta chains derived from one specimen sequenced in a study of blood T cell repertoires in COVID-19. Sequencing used immunoSEQ multiplex PCR; TCRdb keeps in-frame clones, though not all of them. Of about 87,000 clones in the sample, around 87% are singletons; the top ten hold roughly 7.1%. The sequenced material came from peripheral blood. These receptors came from a human donor with acute or convalescent COVID-19. The donor label of this sample is uncertain.

The chain couples TRBV10-3 to TRBJ2-1; weak D call: TRBD2 (6 bases). The CDR3 is 13 amino acids. Germline V gene sequence: CDR1 ENHRY, CDR2 SYGVKD. Trimming stripped 10 bases from V and 4 bases from J, with 14 bases between. CDR3 nucleotide sequence: TGTGCCACCGCAGCGGGTGGGTACAATGAGCAGTTCTTC. Encoded protein: CATAAGGYNEQFF.

V gene TRBV6-1 combines with J gene TRBJ2-5; 10 bases fit TRBD2. Germline V gene lookup returns CDR1 MNHNS and CDR2 SASEGT. The V segment lost 2 bases and the J segment 9 bases; nucleotides outside the gene matches: 6. The CDR3 is made up of 14 amino acids. The CDR3 spells CASSETSGVSSQYF. The DNA of the CDR3 is TGTGCCAGCAGTGAAACTAGCGGGGTTTCGTCCCAGTACTTC.

The chain uses TRBV19 and TRBJ2-5; weak D call: TRBD2 (6 bases). CDR1 LNHDA and CDR2 SQIVND come from the germline V gene (reference sequence). CDR3 size: 16 residues. V lost 3 bases and J lost 1, with 15 bases in between. The chain's CDR3 is CASSIGGPNLQETQYF. The CDR3 DNA is TGTGCCAGTAGTATCGGGGGTCCCAATCTCCAAGAGACCCAGTACTTC.